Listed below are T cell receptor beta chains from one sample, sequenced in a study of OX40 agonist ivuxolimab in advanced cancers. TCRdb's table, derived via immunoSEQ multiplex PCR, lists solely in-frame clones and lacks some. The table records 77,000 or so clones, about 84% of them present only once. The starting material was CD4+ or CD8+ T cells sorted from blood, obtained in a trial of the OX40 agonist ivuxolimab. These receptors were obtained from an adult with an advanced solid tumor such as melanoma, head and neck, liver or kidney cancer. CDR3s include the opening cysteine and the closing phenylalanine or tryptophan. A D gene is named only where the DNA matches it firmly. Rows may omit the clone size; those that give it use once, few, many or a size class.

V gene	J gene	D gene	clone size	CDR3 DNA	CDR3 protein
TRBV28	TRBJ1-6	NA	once	TGTGCCAGCACTCTAAGCTCCTATAATTCACCCCTCCACTTT	CASTLSSYNSPLHF
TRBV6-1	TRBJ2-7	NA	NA	TGTGCCAGCAGTGAATTAGGACAGTACTTC	CASSELGQYF
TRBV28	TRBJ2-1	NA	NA	TGTGCCAGCAGCCCGCGAGGGGGGGGCCTCAATGAGCAGTTCTTC	CASSPRGGGLNEQFF
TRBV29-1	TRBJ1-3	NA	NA	TGCAGCGTTATGATCTCTGGAAACACCATATATTTT	CSVMISGNTIYF
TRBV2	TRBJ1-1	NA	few	TGTGCCAGCAGTGAATACAGTGAAGCTTTCTTT	CASSEYSEAFF
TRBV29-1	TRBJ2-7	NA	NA	TGCAGCGTTGAAGATCCCCTAGGGAGAACCTACGAGCAGTACTTC	CSVEDPLGRTYEQYF
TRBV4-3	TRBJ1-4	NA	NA	TGCGCCAGCAGCCAAGTACAAGGGGTTAATGAAAAACTGTTTTTT	CASSQVQGVNEKLFF
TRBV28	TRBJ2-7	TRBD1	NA	TGTGCCAGCACCCGCGGCGGGACAGGGAGTCGCGAGCAGTACTTC	CASTRGGTGSREQYF
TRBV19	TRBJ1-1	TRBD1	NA	TGTGCCAGTATTCTACAGGGGAGCGTCACTGAAGCTTTCTTT	CASILQGSVTEAFF
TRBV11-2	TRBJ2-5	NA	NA	TGTGCCAGCAGCTTAAACTCGGCCCCAGAGACCCAGTACTTC	CASSLNSAPETQYF
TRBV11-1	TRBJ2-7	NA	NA	TGTGCCAGCAGCTCCGTCGCTTCCTACGAGCAGTACTTC	CASSSVASYEQYF
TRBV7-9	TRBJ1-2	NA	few	TGTGCCAGCAGCTTAGCCTCGACGGGACACTATGGCTACACCTTC	CASSLASTGHYGYTF